The entry below gives a single T cell receptor beta chain sequence along with its context. Its antigen is as yet unknown. The CDR3 is made up of 15 amino acids. With V trimmed by 4 bases and J by 6 bases, 8 bases remained unmatched. The germline gives CDR1 MGHRA, CDR2 YSYEKL. TCRdb redid the calling of the 5' RACE reads with MiXCR, one entry per CDR3 protein. Of roughly 380,000 distinct CDR3 sequences detected, around 30% appear once; the ten largest clones hold roughly 13%. The sample originates from a study of T-cell memory formation after mild COVID-19. Study-wide context: Largely donor-specific sequence clusters came from a couple of donors. Notes on the study in general: Detection of some responders pre-infection suggested pre-existing cross-reactive memory T cells participated. Researchers could not confirm that second-wave clones peaking on day 37 targeted SARS-CoV-2. Contracting CD4+ clones lay largely in CM and EM, with CD8+ ones residing in EMRA.

Sequencing was done on a sample of PBMCs or a T cell subset sorted from them (not recorded which). This chain connects TRBV4-1 to TRBJ2-1; 8 bases line up with TRBD2. This TCR was sampled from an adult woman who had mild COVID-19 (a few samples of this study predate the infection). Cell type and time point are not known. For the CDR3, the DNA is TGCGCCAGCAGCCCACCGGGACTAGACCGCAATGAGCAGTTCTTC. This codes for CASSPPGLDRNEQFF.